This T cell receptor (beta chain) was sequenced in a study of cytomegalovirus exposure and HLA in healthy donors. Across the whole study: Per a later analysis, the roughly 670 first-cohort and some 130 validation repertoires shared one platform.

The CDR3 totals 13 residues. Looked up from germline, CDR1 is MRHNA and CDR2 is SNTAGT. V dropped 11 bases and J dropped 0 bases, with 10 bases sitting between them. The method was immunoSEQ multiplex PCR; TCRdb's version includes in-frame clones alone and lacks a portion of them. Among about 68,000 clones listed, 90% to 95% were seen once. The donors were in the roughly 110-subject validation cohort; that cohort was separate from the approximately 700-subject first cohort. Study-wide points: One later analysis, an examination of the roughly 130 validation repertoires, found that first-cohort TCR clusters tended to co-occur in them. Three CMV-associated chains proved CMV antigen-specific in vitro.

A single count supports this clone. Antigen specificity is unknown. The TCR was taken from a man in his late teens or twenties in good health and CMV-seronegative. The chain couples TRBV6-4 to TRBJ2-2; no firm D call. The specimen sequenced was PBMCs. CDR3 in amino acids: CAALAANTGELFF. In nucleotides, the CDR3 is TGTGCCGCATTGGCAGCGAACACCGGGGAGCTGTTTTTT.